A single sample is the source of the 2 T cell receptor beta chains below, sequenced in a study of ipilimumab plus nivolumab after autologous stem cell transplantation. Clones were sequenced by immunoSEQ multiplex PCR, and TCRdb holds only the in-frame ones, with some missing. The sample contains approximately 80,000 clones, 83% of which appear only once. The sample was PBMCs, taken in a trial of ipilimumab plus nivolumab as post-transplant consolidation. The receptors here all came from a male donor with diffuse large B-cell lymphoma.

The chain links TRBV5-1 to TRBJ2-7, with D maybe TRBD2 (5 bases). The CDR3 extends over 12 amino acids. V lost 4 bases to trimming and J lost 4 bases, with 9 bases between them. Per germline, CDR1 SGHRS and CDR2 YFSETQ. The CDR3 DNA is TGCGCCAGCAGCCTTACTAGATACGAGCAGTACTTC. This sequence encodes CASSLTRYEQYF.

In nucleotides, the CDR3 is TGTGCCTCAAAAAGCGAGAATTCACCCCTCCACTTT. Encoded protein: CASKSENSPLHF. V gene TRBV10-3 combines with J gene TRBJ1-6; D gene ambiguous. This CDR3 contains 12 residues. V lost 11 bases, J lost 7 bases, and 12 bases lay in between. Germline CDR1 and CDR2: ENHRY and SYGVKD.